This T cell receptor beta chain stems from a study of sequential checkpoint blockade in melanoma. Study information: Both treatment sequences were followed by maintenance nivolumab.

The treatment is: randomized to nivolumab then ipilimumab (arm A) or the reverse (arm B). No patient had prior DNA-damaging chemotherapy. Sequenced by immunoSEQ multiplex PCR; TCRdb stores in-frame clones only, minus some. The table includes about 17,000 clones, around 70% detected once. The V gene lost 5 bases and the J gene lost 6 bases, with 10 bases spanning the gap. The CDR3 is made up of 12 amino acids. Germline CDR1 and CDR2: SEHNR and FQNEAQ (reference sequence). This chain uses TRBV7-9 with TRBJ1-2; D remains unclear. The specimen comprised CD8+ T cells sorted from blood (inferred from file names), sampled from a patient given nivolumab and ipilimumab in sequence. This TCR was sampled from a human donor with melanoma. The CDR3 nucleotides read TGTGCCAGCAGCGTCGGAGGCAATGGCTACACCTTC. Encoded protein: CASSVGGNGYTF.